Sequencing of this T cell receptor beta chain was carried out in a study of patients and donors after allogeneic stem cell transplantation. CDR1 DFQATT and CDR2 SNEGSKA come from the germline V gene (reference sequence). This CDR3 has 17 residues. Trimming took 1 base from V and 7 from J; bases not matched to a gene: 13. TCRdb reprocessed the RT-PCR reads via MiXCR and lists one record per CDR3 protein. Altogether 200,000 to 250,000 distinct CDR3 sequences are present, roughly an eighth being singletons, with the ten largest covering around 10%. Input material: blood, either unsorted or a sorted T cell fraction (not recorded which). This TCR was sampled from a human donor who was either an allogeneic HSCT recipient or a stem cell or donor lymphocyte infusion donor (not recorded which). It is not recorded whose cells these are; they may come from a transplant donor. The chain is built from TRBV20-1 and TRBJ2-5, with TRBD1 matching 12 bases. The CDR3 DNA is TGCAGTGCTAGAGTATTCGGGACAGGGGGCAACCCGGGGACCCAGTACTTC. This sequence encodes CSARVFGTGGNPGTQYF.